The 27 T cell receptor beta chains presented below share a single source sample, sequenced in a study of blood T cell repertoires in COVID-19. TCRdb's table, derived via immunoSEQ multiplex PCR, lists solely in-frame clones and lacks some. Of 150,000 to 200,000 clones in the sample, around three quarters were seen once. The sample consisted of peripheral blood. These receptors originate from a man aged 55 to 70 with acute or convalescent COVID-19.

The count of this clone is one. The chain uses TRBV15 and TRBJ1-1; 7 positions match TRBD1. With V trimmed by 5 bases and J by 6 bases, 9 bases remained unmatched. Germline V gene sequence: CDR1 LNHNV, CDR2 YYDKDF (reference sequence). The CDR3 loop spans 14 amino acids. DNA for the CDR3: TGTGCCACCAGCCCCCGGACAGGTATCCCTGAAGCTTTCTTT. Protein: CATSPRTGIPEAFF.

This clone appeared once. Distinct nucleotide sequences in the sample also encode this CDR3. V usage is TRBV3-1 (or the pseudogene TRBV3-2) and J usage is TRBJ2-3; no reliable D call. This CDR3 spans 15 amino acids. Trimming took off 1 base at V and 4 bases at J, with 12 bases between the two ends. CDR1 is LGHDT and CDR2 is YNNKEL in the germline V gene (reference sequence). CDR3 residues: CASSQGLVGADTQYF. CDR3 coding DNA: TGTGCCAGCAGCCAAGGACTTGTGGGTGCAGATACGCAGTATTTT.

There are a few counts of this clone. The chain links TRBV12-3 or TRBV12-4 to TRBJ1-4; no reliable D call. CDR3 length equals 13 residues. V lost 10 bases, J lost 7 bases, and 16 bases lay in between. CDR3 nucleotide sequence: TGTGCCACCGGACCCTCCGAGGGTGAAAAACTGTTTTTT. It translates to CATGPSEGEKLFF.

The chain is built from TRBV6-6 and TRBJ2-1; perhaps TRBD1 as D (5 bases). V dropped 6 bases and J dropped 1 base, with 13 bases sitting between them. Germline values: CDR1 MNHNY, CDR2 SVGAGI (reference sequence). The CDR3 has 15 residues. The CDR3 region is CASRPGFGSYNEQFF. CDR3 nucleotide sequence: TGTGCCAGCAGACCAGGGTTTGGGTCCTACAATGAGCAGTTCTTC.

The V and J genes are TRBV23-1 and TRBJ1-5; 7 nucleotides agree with TRBD1. TRBV23-1 is an ORF; its function is uncertain. V lost 8 bases, J lost 7 bases, and 14 bases stayed unmatched. There are 15 residues in the CDR3. CDR3 DNA: TGCGCCAGCCCGGGTACCGGGACAGTAGCCCAGCCCCAGCATTTT. Encoded protein: CASPGTGTVAQPQHF.

This clone was seen more than once but under ten times. CDR3 in DNA: TGTGCCAGCAGCTTAGTCGCGTATGAGGATGGCTACACCTTC. The encoded protein is CASSLVAYEDGYTF. The chain recombines TRBV7-9 with TRBJ1-2; no firm D call. Per the germline V gene, CDR1 is SEHNR and CDR2 is FQNEAQ (reference sequence). The germline V and J ends were trimmed by 1 base and 6 bases, with 12 bases remaining between them. The length of the CDR3 is 14 residues.

This rearrangement joins TRBV5-4 to TRBJ1-2; perhaps TRBD1 as D (5 bases). Deletions cut 4 bases from V and 7 bases from J, with 20 bases between. CDR3 length: 15 amino acids. Germline CDR1 SGHNT, CDR2 YYREEE (reference sequence). The CDR3 DNA follows: TGTGCCAGCAGCGCAGACCAGGGCGGCTTGAGTGGCTACACCTTC. It is translated as CASSADQGGLSGYTF.

The chain has TRBV9 and TRBJ2-5; TRBD2 is a possible D gene (5 bases). The CDR3 loop spans 14 amino acids. V shed 3 bases and J shed 2 bases, with 11 bases lying between them. Germline lookup yields CDR1 SGDLS and CDR2 YYNGEE. The CDR3: CASSAEERQETQYF. The CDR3 region has the DNA TGTGCCAGCAGCGCGGAGGAGCGGCAAGAGACCCAGTACTTC.

The J gene is TRBJ2-2, the V gene TRBV18; D is possibly TRBD1 (6 bases). This CDR3 region has 15 residues. The germline V gene has CDR1 KGHSH and CDR2 LQKENI. V dropped 0 bases and J dropped 5 bases, with 10 bases sitting between them. The CDR3: CASSPPAGVTGELFF. CDR3 nucleotide sequence: TGTGCCAGCTCACCACCGGCAGGGGTGACCGGGGAGCTGTTTTTT.

J is TRBJ1-1 and V is TRBV30; 7 bases are a match to TRBD1. Losses at the gene ends were 4 bases for V and 3 bases for J; bases not matched to a gene: 8. The CDR3 is made up of 14 amino acids. Germline V gene sequence: CDR1 GTSNPN, CDR2 SVGIG (reference sequence). The chain's CDR3 is CAWTRTGRHTEAFF. The DNA for the CDR3 is TGTGCCTGGACGCGGACAGGCCGGCACACTGAAGCTTTCTTT.

Turning to this clone: Distinct nucleotide sequences in the sample also encode this CDR3. This chain links TRBV12-3 or TRBV12-4 with TRBJ2-5; possibly TRBD1 for D (5 bases). Trimming cost V 3 bases and J 4 bases, with 9 bases left between them. The CDR3 consists of 13 residues. The CDR3 DNA is TGTGCCAGCAGTTTGGATAGGGGAGAGACCCAGTACTTC. Protein product: CASSLDRGETQYF.

Only a few counts were recorded for this clone. The CDR3 protein is CASSYQGNSNQPQHF. The CDR3 bases are TGTGCCAGCAGTTACCAGGGTAATAGCAATCAGCCCCAGCATTTT. The chain carries TRBV6-6 and TRBJ1-5; D might be TRBD1 (5 bases). The germline V gene encodes CDR1 MNHNY and CDR2 SVGAGI (reference sequence). The CDR3 consists of 15 residues. V was cut by 2 bases and J by 0 bases, with 8 bases left in between.

J is TRBJ2-7 and V is TRBV18; D is possibly TRBD1 (5 bases). This CDR3 contains 14 residues. Germline loops: CDR1 KGHSH, CDR2 LQKENI. Trimming left V 4 bases short and J 0 bases short, with 10 bases between. CDR3 amino acids: CASSLDSSSYEQYF. Written as DNA, the CDR3 is TGTGCCAGCTCACTTGACAGTAGCTCCTACGAGCAGTACTTC.

The chain carries TRBV6-1 and TRBJ1-5, with 7 bases fitting TRBD1. Germline V lookup: CDR1 MNHNS, CDR2 SASEGT. Losses at the gene ends were 4 bases for V and 4 bases for J; bases not matched to a gene: 10. The CDR3 loop spans 16 amino acids. The DNA for the CDR3 is TGTGCCAGCAGTGGAGCCGGGACAGCAGTTAATCAGCCCCAGCATTTT. This gives the protein CASSGAGTAVNQPQHF.

The chain links TRBV19 to TRBJ1-1; 7 positions agree with TRBD1. V was clipped by 1 base and J by 5 bases; unmatched bases: 4. The CDR3 spans 14 residues. Germline assignment: CDR1 LNHDA and CDR2 SQIVND (reference sequence). In nucleotides, the CDR3 is TGTGCCAGTAGTATAGGACAGGGACGGACTGAAGCTTTCTTT. It translates to CASSIGQGRTEAFF.

The rearrangement joins TRBV10-1 to TRBJ2-3; unclear D gene. This CDR3 is built from 16 residues. V was trimmed by 4 bases and J by 0 bases, leaving 14 bases between them. CDR1 is WNHNN and CDR2 is SYGVQD in the germline V gene (reference sequence). The CDR3 nucleotides read TGCGCCAGCAGTGCCCGATCCGGTCCTAGCACAGATACGCAGTATTTT. Its translation: CASSARSGPSTDTQYF.

This clone was seen a single time. This rearrangement joins TRBV4-3 to TRBJ2-3, with D uncertain. V lost 1 base and J lost 8, with 10 bases in between. The length of the CDR3 is 13 residues. CDR1 is LGHNA and CDR2 is YSLEER in the germline V gene. CDR3 region: CASSQGIVATQYF. The CDR3 bases are TGCGCCAGCAGCCAAGGTATTGTGGCTACGCAGTATTTT.

The CDR3 reads CAWSKGSFAEAFF. The DNA of the CDR3 is TGTGCCTGGAGTAAAGGGAGTTTCGCTGAAGCTTTCTTT. This rearrangement joins TRBV30 to TRBJ1-1, with D hard to call. Trimming took 2 bases from V and 6 from J, leaving 13 bases between them. Germline CDR1 and CDR2: GTSNPN and SVGIG (reference sequence). CDR3 length: 13 residues.

This clone was detected only a few times. This rearrangement joins TRBV19 to TRBJ1-2, with 10 positions matching TRBD1. V lost 5 bases, J lost 5 bases, and 11 bases stayed unmatched. The CDR3 sequence is 16 residues long. Germline V gene lookup returns CDR1 LNHDA and CDR2 SQIVND (reference sequence). DNA of the CDR3: TGTGCCAGTAGTTCCCATCGACAGGGGGCTAGGTATGGCTACACCTTC. Amino acids: CASSSHRQGARYGYTF.

This clone showed up just once. This chain uses TRBV6-5 with TRBJ1-2; D not resolved. Trimming took 2 bases from V and 10 from J, leaving 11 bases between them. The CDR3 totals 12 residues. Germline values: CDR1 MNHEY, CDR2 SVGAGI. The CDR3: CASSYLGLDYTF. The CDR3 DNA sequence: TGTGCCAGCAGTTACCTCGGTCTCGACTACACCTTC.

The V call is TRBV5-1, the J call TRBJ2-3; TRBD1 matches at 9 bases. CDR1 and CDR2 from the germline V gene are SGHRS and YFSETQ. The CDR3 totals 16 residues. The V segment lost 4 bases and the J segment 2 bases; nucleotides outside the gene matches: 8. The CDR3 reads CASSTTGGGYTDTQYF. DNA of the CDR3: TGCGCCAGCAGCACCACAGGGGGCGGATACACAGATACGCAGTATTTT.

Only a few counts were recorded for this clone. The V gene is TRBV7-3, the J gene TRBJ1-2; D ambiguous. Germline V CDR1 and CDR2: SGHTA, FQGTGA. The V gene lost 5 bases and the J gene lost 6 bases, with 13 bases spanning the gap. The CDR3 consists of 13 residues. The CDR3, as DNA: TGTGCCAGCAGCCTTGGCGGGAAGAATGGCTACACCTTC. Translating gives CASSLGGKNGYTF.

The chain carries TRBV12-5 and TRBJ2-1, with a tentative D call TRBD1 (6 bases). Trimming cost V 5 bases and J 8 bases, with 16 bases left between them. The CDR3 is 14 amino acids. CDR1 and CDR2 from the germline V gene are LGHNT and FRNRAP. The CDR3 DNA follows: TGTGCTAGTGGTACTGAACAGGGTTTTTATGAGCAGTTCTTC. Translated, it gives CASGTEQGFYEQFF.

J is TRBJ2-7 and V is TRBV14; weak D call: TRBD2 (6 bases). Germline CDR1 SGHDN, CDR2 FVKESK. The CDR3 is 15 amino acids. Trimming pared 1 base from V and 2 bases from J, leaving 12 bases between. DNA for the CDR3: TGTGCCAGCAGCCAAGTCGGGGCGGGACCCTACGAGCAGTACTTC. The encoded protein is CASSQVGAGPYEQYF.

This chain joins TRBV29-1 and TRBJ1-2; 7 nucleotides align to TRBD1. Germline CDR1 SQVTM, CDR2 ANQGSEA. V was pared by 5 bases and J by 6 bases, with 6 bases of the junction left unmatched. The CDR3 is 12 amino acids. The CDR3, as DNA: TGCAGCGTTTTCGACAGGGAAGATGGCTACACCTTC. Translated, it gives CSVFDREDGYTF. Supplemented by reference TRBV29-1 and TRBJ1-2, the full variable domain reads SAVISQKPSRDICQRGTSLTIQCQVDSQVTMMFWYRQQPGQSLTLIATANQGSEATYESGFVIDKFPISRPNLTFSTLTVSNMSPEDSSIYLCSVFDREDGYTFGSGTRLTVV.

The chain couples TRBV2 to TRBJ1-2; 7 nucleotides match TRBD1. The germline CDR1 and CDR2 sequences are SNHLY and FYNNEI. The CDR3 has 16 amino acids. Trimming removed 3 bases from V and 2 bases from J; junction bases left unmatched: 9. CDR3 DNA sequence: TGTGCCAGCAGTGAGTCTTTGGGACAGTTAAACTATGGCTACACCTTC. The encoded protein is CASSESLGQLNYGYTF.

This chain uses TRBV2 with TRBJ2-7, with TRBD1 identical over 9 bases. The V and J ends lost 3 bases and 1 base, in that order; junction bases with no gene match: 1. The CDR3 is 14 residues long. Per germline, CDR1 SNHLY and CDR2 FYNNEI. DNA of the CDR3: TGTGCCAGCAGTGAGGGACAGGGTTCCTACGAGCAGTACTTC. It codes for CASSEGQGSYEQYF.